This TCR beta chain was recovered during a study of regulatory T cells in long-lasting Graves disease. To make TCR beta libraries, researchers used iRepertoire HTBI primers and Arm-PCR of CDR3 regions. TCRdb reprocessed the multiplex PCR reads with MiXCR, giving one entry per CDR3 protein. Among roughly 380,000 distinct CDR3 sequences listed, around 17% were seen once. Time point: newly diagnosed GD, antithyroid drugs for less than 3 months. With RNA extracted from PBMCs as input, the TCR library was made. V lost 6 bases to trimming and J lost 6 bases, with 14 bases between them. The CDR3 has 12 amino acids. Looked up from germline, CDR1 is SQVTM and CDR2 is ANQGSEA. This clonotype was seen many times. Its cognate antigen is unknown. Study findings and constraints: It was in persistent disease that TRBV28, TRBJ1-2 and TRBJ2-5 were favored. Persistent-disease Graves' patients showed less TCR diversity than new cases.

This same sample was also part of a study on T cells in Graves' hyperthyroidism and ophthalmopathy. That paper states: Researchers ran a first-round RT-PCR on the TCR CDR3 using the HTBI primer set.

This TCR was recovered from a man aged 40-50 years with Graves disease. V gene TRBV29-1 combines with J gene TRBJ1-1; no reliable D call. Sequencing used peripheral blood mononuclear cells (PBMCs), obtained at new diagnosis, from a patient treated with antithyroid drugs. The CDR3: CSVGPTGAEAFF. CDR3 nucleotide sequence: TGCAGCGTCGGACCTACTGGGGCTGAAGCTTTCTTT.